This T cell receptor beta chain is drawn from a study of blood T cell repertoires in COVID-19. Turning to the study itself: Both acute and convalescent COVID-19 samples were obtained from the United States, Italy and Spain. PBMCs, B-cell-depleted T cells, or T cells were the source of the cDNA or gDNA that made up the material.

Per the original methods: Counts of nucleated cells, estimated from reference gene primer amplification, were obtained. Clones were read by immunoSEQ multiplex PCR, and TCRdb kept only the in-frame ones, dropping some. V and J calls and clone size are those listed in that table; D and trimming were worked out from the DNA. The data hold about 160,000 clones, with around 81% observed a single time. Between the trimmed V and J ends, which lost 0 bases and 5 bases, there was a span of 17 bases. The CDR3 runs to 16 residues. CDR1 is SGHNT, CDR2 YYREEE, per germline (reference sequence). The sequencing sample was made of peripheral blood. The chain carries TRBV5-4 and TRBJ1-1, with D perhaps matching TRBD1 (6 bases). The receptor was derived from a man between 60 and 70 years old with active or convalescent COVID-19. The DNA for the CDR3 is TGTGCCAGCAGCTTGGGGGGAGCCAGTAGGGGGACTGAAGCTTTCTTT. Amino acids: CASSLGGASRGTEAFF. Combining the CDR3 with reference TRBV5-4 and TRBJ1-1 gives the whole variable domain ETGVTQSPTHLIKTRGQQVTLRCSSQSGHNTVSWYQQALGQGPQFIFQYYREEENGRGNFPPRFSGLQFPNYSSELNVNALELDDSALYLCASSLGGASRGTEAFFGQGTRLTVV.